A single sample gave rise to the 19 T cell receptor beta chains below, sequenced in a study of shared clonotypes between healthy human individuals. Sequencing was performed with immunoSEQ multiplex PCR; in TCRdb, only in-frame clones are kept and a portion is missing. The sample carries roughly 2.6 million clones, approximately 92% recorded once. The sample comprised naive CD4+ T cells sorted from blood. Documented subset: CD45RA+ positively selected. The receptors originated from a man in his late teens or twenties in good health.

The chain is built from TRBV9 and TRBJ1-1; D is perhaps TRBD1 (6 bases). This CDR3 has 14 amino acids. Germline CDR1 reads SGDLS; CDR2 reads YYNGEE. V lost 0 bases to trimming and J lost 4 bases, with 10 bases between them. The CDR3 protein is CASSVEQGGTEAFF. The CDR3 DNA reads TGTGCCAGCAGCGTAGAACAGGGAGGCACTGAAGCTTTCTTT.

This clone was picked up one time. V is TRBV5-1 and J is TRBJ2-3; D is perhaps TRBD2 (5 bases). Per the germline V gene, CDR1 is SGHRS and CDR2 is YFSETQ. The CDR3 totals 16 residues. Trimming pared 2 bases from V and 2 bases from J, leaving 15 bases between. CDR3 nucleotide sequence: TGCGCCAGCAGCTTCACCAGCGGCCAAGACACAGATACGCAGTATTTT. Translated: CASSFTSGQDTDTQYF.

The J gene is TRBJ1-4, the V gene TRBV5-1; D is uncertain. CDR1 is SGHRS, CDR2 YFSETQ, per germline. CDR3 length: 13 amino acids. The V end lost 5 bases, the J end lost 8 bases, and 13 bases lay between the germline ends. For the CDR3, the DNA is TGCGCCAGCAGAAGCCCCCAGGAGGAAAAACTGTTTTTT. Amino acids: CASRSPQEEKLFF.

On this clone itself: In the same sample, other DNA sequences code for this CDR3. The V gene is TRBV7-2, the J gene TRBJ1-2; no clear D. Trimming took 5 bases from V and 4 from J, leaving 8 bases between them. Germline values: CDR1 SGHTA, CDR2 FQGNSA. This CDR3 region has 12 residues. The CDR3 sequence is CASSPGSYGYTF. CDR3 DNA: TGTGCCAGCAGCCCCGGGAGCTATGGCTACACCTTC.

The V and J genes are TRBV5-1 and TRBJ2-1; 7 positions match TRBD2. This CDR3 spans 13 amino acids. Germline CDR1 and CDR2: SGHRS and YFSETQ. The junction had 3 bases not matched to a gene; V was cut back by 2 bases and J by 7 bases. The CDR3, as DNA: TGCGCCAGCAGCTTCGGGGGAGGGAATGAGCAGTTCTTC. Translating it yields CASSFGGGNEQFF.

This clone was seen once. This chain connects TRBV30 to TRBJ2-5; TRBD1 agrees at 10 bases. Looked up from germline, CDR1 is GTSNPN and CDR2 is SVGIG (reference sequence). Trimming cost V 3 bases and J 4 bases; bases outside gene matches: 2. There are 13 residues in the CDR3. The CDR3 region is CAWRGDRGETQYF. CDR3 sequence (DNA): TGTGCCTGGAGAGGGGACAGGGGAGAGACCCAGTACTTC.

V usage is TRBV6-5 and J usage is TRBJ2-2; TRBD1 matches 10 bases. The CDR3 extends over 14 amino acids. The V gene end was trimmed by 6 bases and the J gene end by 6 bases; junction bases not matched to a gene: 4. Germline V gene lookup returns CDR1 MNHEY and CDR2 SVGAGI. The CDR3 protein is CASSRTGGPGELFF. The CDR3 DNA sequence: TGTGCCAGCAGCCGGACAGGGGGACCCGGGGAGCTGTTTTTT.

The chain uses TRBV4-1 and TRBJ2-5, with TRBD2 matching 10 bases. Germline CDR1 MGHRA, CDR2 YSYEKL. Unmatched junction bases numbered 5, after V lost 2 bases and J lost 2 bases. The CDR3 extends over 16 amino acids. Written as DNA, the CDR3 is TGCGCCAGCAGCCAAAGGGCACTAGCGGGACAAGAGACCCAGTACTTC. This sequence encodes CASSQRALAGQETQYF.

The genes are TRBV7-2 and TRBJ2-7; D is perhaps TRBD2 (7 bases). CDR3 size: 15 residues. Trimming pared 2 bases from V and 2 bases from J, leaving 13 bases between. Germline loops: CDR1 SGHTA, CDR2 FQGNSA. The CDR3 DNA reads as TGTGCCAGCAGCTTAAGGGGGGGGCAGACCTACGAGCAGTACTTC. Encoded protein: CASSLRGGQTYEQYF.

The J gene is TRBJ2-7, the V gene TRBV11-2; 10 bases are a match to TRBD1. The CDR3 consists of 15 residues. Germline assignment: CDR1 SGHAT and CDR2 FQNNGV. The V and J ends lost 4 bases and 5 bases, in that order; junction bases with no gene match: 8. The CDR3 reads CASSCQGQGCHEQYF. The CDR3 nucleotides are TGTGCCAGCAGCTGCCAGGGACAGGGGTGCCACGAGCAGTACTTC.

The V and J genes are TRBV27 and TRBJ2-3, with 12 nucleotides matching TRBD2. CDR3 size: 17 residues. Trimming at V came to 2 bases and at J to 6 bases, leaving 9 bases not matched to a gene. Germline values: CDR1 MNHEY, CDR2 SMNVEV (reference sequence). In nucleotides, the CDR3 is TGTGCCAGCAGTTTAACTTTACTAGCGGGGGGCCCCGATACGCAGTATTTT. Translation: CASSLTLLAGGPDTQYF.

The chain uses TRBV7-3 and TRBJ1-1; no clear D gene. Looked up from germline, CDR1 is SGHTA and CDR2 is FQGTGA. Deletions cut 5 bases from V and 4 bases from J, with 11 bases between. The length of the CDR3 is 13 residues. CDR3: CASSQLLGTEAFF. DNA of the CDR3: TGTGCCAGCAGCCAACTACTGGGCACTGAAGCTTTCTTT.

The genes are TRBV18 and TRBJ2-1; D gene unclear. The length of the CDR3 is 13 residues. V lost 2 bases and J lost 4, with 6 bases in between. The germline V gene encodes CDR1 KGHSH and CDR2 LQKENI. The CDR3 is CASSPTRYNEQFF. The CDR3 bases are TGTGCCAGCTCACCAACCCGTTACAATGAGCAGTTCTTC.

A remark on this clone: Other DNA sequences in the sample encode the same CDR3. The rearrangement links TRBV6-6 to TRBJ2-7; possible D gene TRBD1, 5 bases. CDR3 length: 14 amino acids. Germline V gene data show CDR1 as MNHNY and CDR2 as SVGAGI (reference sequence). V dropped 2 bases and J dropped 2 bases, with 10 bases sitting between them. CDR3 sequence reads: CASSYGQGTYEQYF. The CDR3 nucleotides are TGTGCCAGCAGTTACGGCCAGGGTACCTACGAGCAGTACTTC.

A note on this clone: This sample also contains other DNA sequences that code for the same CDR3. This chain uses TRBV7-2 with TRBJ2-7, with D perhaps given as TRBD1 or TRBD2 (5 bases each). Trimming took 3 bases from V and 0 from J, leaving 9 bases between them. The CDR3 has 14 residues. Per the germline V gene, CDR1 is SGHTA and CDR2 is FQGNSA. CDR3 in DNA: TGTGCCAGCAGCTTTGGGGGTTCCTCCTACGAGCAGTACTTC. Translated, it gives CASSFGGSSYEQYF.

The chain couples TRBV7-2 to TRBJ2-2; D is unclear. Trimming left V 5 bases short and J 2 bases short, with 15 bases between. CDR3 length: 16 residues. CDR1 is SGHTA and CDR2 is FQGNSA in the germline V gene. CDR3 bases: TGTGCCAGCAGCCTAAACGACTTCCTAAACACCGGGGAGCTGTTTTTT. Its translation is CASSLNDFLNTGELFF.

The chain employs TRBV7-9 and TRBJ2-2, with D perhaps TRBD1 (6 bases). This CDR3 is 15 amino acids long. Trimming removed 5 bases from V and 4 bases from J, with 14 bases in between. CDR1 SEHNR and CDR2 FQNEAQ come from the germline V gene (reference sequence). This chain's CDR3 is CASSVGSGVTGELFF. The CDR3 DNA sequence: TGTGCCAGCAGCGTAGGATCAGGGGTCACCGGGGAGCTGTTTTTT.

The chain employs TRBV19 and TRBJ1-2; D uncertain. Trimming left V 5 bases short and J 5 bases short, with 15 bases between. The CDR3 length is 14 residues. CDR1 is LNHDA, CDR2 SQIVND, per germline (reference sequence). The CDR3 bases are TGTGCCAGTAGTCAATCCACTGGGAGTTATGGCTACACCTTC. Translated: CASSQSTGSYGYTF.

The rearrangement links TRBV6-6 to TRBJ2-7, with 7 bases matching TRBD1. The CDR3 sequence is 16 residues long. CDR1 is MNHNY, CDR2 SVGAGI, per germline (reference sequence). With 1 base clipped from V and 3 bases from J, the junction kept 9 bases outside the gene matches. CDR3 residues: CASSYFGGRGIYEQYF. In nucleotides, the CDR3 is TGTGCCAGCAGTTACTTTGGGGGCAGGGGGATCTACGAGCAGTACTTC.